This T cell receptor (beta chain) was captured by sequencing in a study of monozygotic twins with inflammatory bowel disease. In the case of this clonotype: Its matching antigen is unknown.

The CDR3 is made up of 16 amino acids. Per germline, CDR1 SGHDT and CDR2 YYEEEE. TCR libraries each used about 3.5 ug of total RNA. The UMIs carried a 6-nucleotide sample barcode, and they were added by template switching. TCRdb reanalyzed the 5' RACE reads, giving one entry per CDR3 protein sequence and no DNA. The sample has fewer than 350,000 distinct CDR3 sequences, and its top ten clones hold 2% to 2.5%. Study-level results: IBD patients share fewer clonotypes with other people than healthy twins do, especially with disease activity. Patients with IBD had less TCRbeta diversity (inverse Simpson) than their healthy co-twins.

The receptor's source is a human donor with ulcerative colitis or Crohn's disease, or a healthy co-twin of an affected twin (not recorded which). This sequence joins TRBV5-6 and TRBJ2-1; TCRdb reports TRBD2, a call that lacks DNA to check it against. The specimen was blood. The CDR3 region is CASSLFSGSSYNEQFF.